This paragraph reports one T cell receptor (beta chain). As yet, its antigen is unknown. These data are taken from a study of cytomegalovirus exposure and HLA in healthy donors. The study's findings and limits: Follow-up analysis later connected one missense variant in DCLRE1C with trimming of TCR beta V- and J-genes. When a later analysis compared HLA-associated TCR beta chains with equally common others, the HLA-associated chains turned out to be more clonally expanded and to have lower generation probabilities. Presence/absence analyses assumed roughly uniform sequencing depth across donors, which may not hold. Specificity for CMV antigens was confirmed in vitro for three of the CMV-associated chains.

CDR3 length equals 14 residues. Trimming shortened V by 5 bases and J by 1 base, and 11 bases separated the two germline ends. Germline values: CDR1 MNHNS, CDR2 SASEGT. Amplification used 60 Vbeta primers and 13 Jbeta primers. Clones were sequenced by immunoSEQ multiplex PCR, and TCRdb holds only the in-frame ones, with some missing. The sample consists of tens of thousands of clones, roughly 70% of them appearing once. This sequence originates from a woman aged 60-75 years in good health and CMV-seropositive. Source material: PBMCs. The chain links TRBV6-1 to TRBJ1-1; a weak D match, TRBD1 (5 bases). This chain's CDR3 is CASSLQVGNTEAFF. For the CDR3, the DNA is TGTGCCAGCAGTTTACAGGTCGGGAACACTGAAGCTTTCTTT.